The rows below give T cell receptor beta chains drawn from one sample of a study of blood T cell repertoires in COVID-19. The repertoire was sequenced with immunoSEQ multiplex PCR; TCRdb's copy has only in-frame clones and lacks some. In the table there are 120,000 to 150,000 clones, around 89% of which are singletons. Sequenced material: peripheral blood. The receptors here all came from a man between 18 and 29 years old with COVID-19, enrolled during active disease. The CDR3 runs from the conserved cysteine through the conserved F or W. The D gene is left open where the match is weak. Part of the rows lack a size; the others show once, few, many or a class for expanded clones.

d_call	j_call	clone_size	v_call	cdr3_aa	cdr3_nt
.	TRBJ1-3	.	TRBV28	CASSIKPIRGTIYF	TGTGCCAGCAGTATAAAGCCGATACGGGGCACCATATATTTT
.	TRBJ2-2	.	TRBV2	CASREEVTGELFF	TGTGCCAGCAGGGAGGAGGTTACCGGGGAGCTGTTTTTT
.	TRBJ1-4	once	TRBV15	CATSRATQEHLFF	TGTGCCACCAGCAGAGCCACCCAGGAACACCTGTTTTTT
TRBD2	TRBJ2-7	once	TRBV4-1	CASSPHRRTSDISYEQYF	TGCGCCAGCAGCCCACACCGTCGGACTAGCGACATCTCCTACGAGCAGTACTTC
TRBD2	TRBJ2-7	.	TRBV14	CASSQGLAAYEQYF	TGTGCCAGCAGCCAGGGACTAGCGGCCTACGAGCAGTACTTC
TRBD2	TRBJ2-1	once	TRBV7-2	CASSWSGSYNEQFF	TGTGCCAGCAGCTGGAGCGGGAGTTACAATGAGCAGTTCTTC
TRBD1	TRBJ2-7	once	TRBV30	CAWSTTLRRDRGGEQYF	TGTGCCTGGAGTACCACCCTTAGGCGGGACAGGGGCGGGGAGCAGTACTTC
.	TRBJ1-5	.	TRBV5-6	CASSWRGQPQHF	TGTGCCAGCAGCTGGAGAGGGCAGCCCCAGCATTTT
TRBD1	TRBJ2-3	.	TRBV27	CASSPRDRASDTQYF	TGTGCCAGCAGTCCCCGGGACAGGGCGTCAGATACGCAGTATTTT
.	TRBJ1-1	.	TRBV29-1	CSVDGGAWNTEAFF	TGCAGCGTTGATGGGGGCGCATGGAACACTGAAGCTTTCTTT
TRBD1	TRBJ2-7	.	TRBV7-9	CASSSDRVGEQYF	TGTGCCAGCAGCTCGGACAGGGTTGGCGAGCAGTACTTC
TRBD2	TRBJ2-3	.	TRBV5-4	CASSGPGTSAPPDTQYF	TGTGCCAGCAGCGGCCCCGGGACTAGCGCCCCCCCAGATACGCAGTATTTT
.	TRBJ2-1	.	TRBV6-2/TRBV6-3	CASSYLASTGEQFF	TGTGCCAGCAGTTACCTCGCCTCGACGGGTGAGCAGTTCTTC
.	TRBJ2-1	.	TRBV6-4	CASSDSGAGSYNEQFF	TGTGCCAGCAGTGACTCGGGGGCCGGCTCCTACAATGAGCAGTTCTTC
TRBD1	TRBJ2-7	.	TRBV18	CASSPTGGNTYEQYF	TGTGCCAGCTCACCGACAGGGGGAAATACCTACGAGCAGTACTTC
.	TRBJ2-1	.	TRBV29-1	CSVESRLARNEQFF	TGCAGCGTTGAATCTAGGCTAGCCCGCAATGAGCAGTTCTTC
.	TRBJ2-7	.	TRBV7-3	CASSPQGGYEQYF	TGTGCCAGCAGCCCACAGGGAGGGTACGAGCAGTACTTC
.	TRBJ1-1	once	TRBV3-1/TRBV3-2	CASSRSGGTEAFF	TGTGCCAGCAGCCGTAGCGGGGGCACTGAAGCTTTCTTT
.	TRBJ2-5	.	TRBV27	CASSLSGYTQETQYF	TGTGCCAGCAGTTTATCCGGGTATACCCAAGAGACCCAGTACTTC